This T cell receptor beta chain emerged from a study of radiation and T cells in renal cell carcinoma. General observations from the study: No pretreatment tumor biopsies were available for baseline clonotypes. Top tumor clonotypes rose in blood 2 weeks post-radiation, then contracted.

This table comes from immunoSEQ multiplex PCR, and its TCRdb copy is limited to in-frame clones, with some not included. Of tens of thousands of clones in the sample, around 78% were seen once. In its sample, this clone was seen once. Its antigen is unknown. Stated time point: baseline pretreatment blood. Treatment described: 15 Gy SBRT to primary tumor, nephrectomy 4 weeks later. Blood was sampled at baseline, 2 weeks and 4 weeks after SBRT. The patient's renal cell carcinoma had clear cell pathology. Germline V CDR1 and CDR2: SGHRS, YFSETQ. The V segment lost 5 bases and the J segment 4 bases; nucleotides outside the gene matches: 4. The CDR3 is 15 residues long.

This sequence was found in a man in his fifties or sixties with renal cell carcinoma. The chain employs TRBV5-1 and TRBJ2-3; the match to TRBD2 covers 13 bases. This specimen consisted of blood, obtained from a patient whose treatment included radiotherapy and nephrectomy. In DNA form, the CDR3 reads TGCGCCAGCAGTCGGACTAGCGGGAGACCAGATACGCAGTATTTT. Its translation is CASSRTSGRPDTQYF.